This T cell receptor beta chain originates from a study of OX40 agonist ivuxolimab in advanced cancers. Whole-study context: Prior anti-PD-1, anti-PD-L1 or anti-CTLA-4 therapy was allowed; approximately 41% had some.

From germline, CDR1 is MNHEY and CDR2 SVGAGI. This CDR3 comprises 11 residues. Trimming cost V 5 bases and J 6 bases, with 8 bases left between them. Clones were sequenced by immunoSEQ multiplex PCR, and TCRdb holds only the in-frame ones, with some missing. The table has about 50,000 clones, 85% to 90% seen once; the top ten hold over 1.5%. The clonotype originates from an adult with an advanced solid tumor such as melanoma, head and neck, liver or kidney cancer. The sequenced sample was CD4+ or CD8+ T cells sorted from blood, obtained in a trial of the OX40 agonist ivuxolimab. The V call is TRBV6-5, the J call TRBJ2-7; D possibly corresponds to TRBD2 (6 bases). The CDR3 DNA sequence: TGTGCCAGCAGTACCGGGGGCGAGCAGTACTTC. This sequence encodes CASSTGGEQYF.